The 12 T cell receptor beta chains below all came from one sample that was sequenced in a study of identical twins. TCRdb called the 5' RACE reads again in MiXCR, with one record for every CDR3 protein. The table includes approximately 690,000 distinct CDR3 sequences, less than 7% detected once. The material sequenced was naive T cells sorted from blood. The source of these receptors is a man younger than 35 in good health.

The gene calls are TRBV5-1 and TRBJ2-5; D could derive from TRBD1 or TRBD2 (5 bases each). This CDR3 spans 15 amino acids. V was trimmed by 4 bases and J by 0 bases, leaving 13 bases between them. Germline V gene sequence: CDR1 SGHRS, CDR2 YFSETQ. This CDR3 is CASSARDEYQETQYF. The CDR3 DNA follows: TGCGCCAGCAGCGCCCGGGACGAGTACCAAGAGACCCAGTACTTC.

The table lists this clonotype with many counts. V is TRBV12-3 or TRBV12-4 and J is TRBJ2-3; TRBD1 aligns across 7 bases. V lost 0 bases, J lost 6 bases, and 3 bases stayed unmatched. The CDR3 spans 14 residues. The DNA of the CDR3 is TGTGCCAGCAGTTTAGCACAGGGGTGGGATACGCAGTATTTT. Protein: CASSLAQGWDTQYF.

CDR3 nucleotide sequence: TGCAGTGCTCCGAAGGCAGGACCGTCCTACGAGCAGTACTTC. It is translated as CSAPKAGPSYEQYF. The chain couples TRBV20-1 to TRBJ2-7; D remains unclear. Germline values: CDR1 DFQATT, CDR2 SNEGSKA (reference sequence). The CDR3 runs 14 residues. V lost 5 bases and J lost 1, with 15 bases in between.

CDR3 in amino acids: CASSRNAGTREDIQYF. CDR3 bases: TGTGCCAGCTCGAGGAATGCCGGGACGCGGGAGGACATTCAGTACTTC. The gene calls are TRBV18 and TRBJ2-4; 8 nucleotides align to TRBD2. CDR3 length: 16 residues. V was pared by 6 bases and J by 8 bases, with 15 bases of the junction left unmatched. Looked up from germline, CDR1 is KGHSH and CDR2 is LQKENI. Supplemented by reference TRBV18 and TRBJ2-4, the full variable domain reads NAGVMQNPRHLVRRRGQEARLRCSPMKGHSHVYWYRQLPEEGLKFMVYLQKENIIDESGMPKERFSAEFPKEGPSILRIQQVVRGDSAAYFCASSRNAGTREDIQYFGAGTRLSVL.

With respect to this clonotype: With a much larger clone just one base away, this may be a read error. This sequence joins TRBV5-6 and TRBJ2-3; 7 positions match TRBD2. The germline V gene encodes CDR1 SGHDT and CDR2 YYEEEE. V gave up 6 bases and J gave up 6 bases; unmatched junction bases: 7. The CDR3 loop spans 13 amino acids. The CDR3 bases are TGTGCCAGCAAACCTAGCGGAGGTGATACGCAGTATTTT. Protein sequence: CASKPSGGDTQYF.

This clonotype was recorded many times. This chain connects TRBV7-2 to TRBJ1-2; TRBD1 aligns across 8 bases. Germline assignment: CDR1 SGHTA and CDR2 FQGNSA. The CDR3 totals 16 residues. Germline trimming cut 4 bases from V and 13 bases from J; bases unmatched to any gene: 20. CDR3 nucleotide sequence: TGTGCCAGCAGCTCGAACCCCAGGGGGCGTGGTGCCGTGTGCACCTTC. This sequence encodes CASSSNPRGRGAVCTF. Filled out from reference TRBV7-2 and TRBJ1-2, the complete variable domain reads GAGVSQSPSNKVTEKGKDVELRCDPISGHTALYWYRQSLGQGLEFLIYFQGNSAPDKSGLPSDRFSAERTGGSVSTLTIQRTQQEDSAVYLCASSSNPRGRGAVCTFGSGTRLTVV.

This clonotype was seen repeatedly, ten times or more. The chain combines TRBV20-1 with TRBJ2-3; 9 nucleotides match TRBD2. From germline, CDR1 is DFQATT and CDR2 SNEGSKA (reference sequence). The CDR3 is 13 residues long. V lost 7 bases to trimming and J lost 5 bases; unmatched junction nucleotides: 7. The CDR3 protein is CSGGLANRDTQYF. The CDR3 DNA reads as TGCAGTGGCGGACTAGCGAATAGAGATACGCAGTATTTT.

This clonotype was seen a handful of times. This chain joins TRBV7-8 and TRBJ1-6; D unresolved. Germline loops: CDR1 SGHVS, CDR2 FQNEAQ. The ends were cut back, 5 bases at V and 10 bases at J, with 18 bases in the middle. This CDR3 comprises 15 residues. The CDR3 DNA reads as TGTGCCAGCAGCCTGAAGTGGGGTCAGCCATCACCCCTCCACTTT. Protein sequence: CASSLKWGQPSPLHF.

Ten or more counts support this clonotype. The V and J genes are TRBV12-3 or TRBV12-4 and TRBJ1-5; D is ambiguous. The CDR3 is made up of 13 amino acids. Trimming took off 5 bases at V and 2 bases at J, with 7 bases between the two ends. The CDR3 loop reads CASSIKRNQPQHF. The DNA of the CDR3 is TGTGCCAGCAGTATTAAGCGCAATCAGCCCCAGCATTTT.

This clonotype occurred many times. The chain couples TRBV7-2 to TRBJ1-1; no definite D call. Germline V gene sequence: CDR1 SGHTA, CDR2 FQGNSA. The CDR3 consists of 15 residues. Trimming removed 5 bases at V and 6 bases at J, with 19 bases between. CDR3 amino acids: CASSQSQVINSEAFF. CDR3 bases: TGTGCCAGCAGCCAATCCCAGGTGATAAACTCTGAAGCTTTCTTT.

The rearrangement links TRBV20-1 to TRBJ2-3, with 10 bases aligning to TRBD2. Germline CDR1 is DFQATT and CDR2 is SNEGSKA (reference sequence). This CDR3 has 18 amino acids. The J segment lost 0 bases and the V segment lost 0 bases, leaving 9 bases of the junction unmatched. This CDR3 reads CSARDTLAGATSTDTQYF. The CDR3 region has the DNA TGCAGTGCTAGAGATACCCTAGCGGGGGCCACTAGCACAGATACGCAGTATTTT.

This chain connects TRBV6-5 to TRBJ2-7, with 7 bases that match TRBD1. The CDR3 loop spans 16 amino acids. CDR1 and CDR2 (germline): MNHEY, SVGAGI. V shed 0 bases, J shed 2 bases, and the junction held 7 bases outside the gene matches. The DNA for the CDR3 is TGTGCCAGCAGTTACTCGTCTCCGGGACAGACCTACGAGCAGTACTTC. Residues: CASSYSSPGQTYEQYF.